The following is a TCR beta chain sequence with its context. The antigen is undetermined. TCRdb passed the 5' RACE reads through MiXCR, listing each CDR3 protein once. This sample yields around 530,000 distinct CDR3 sequences, of which nearly 15% are seen a single time; roughly 0.42% belongs to the top ten. The record originates from a study of identical twins. Study conclusions and caveats: Beta out-of-frame sequences showed weaker excess sharing between twins. Abundant beta clonotypes from cord blood bore fewer insertions; memory repertoires lacked this pattern.

Germline V gene lookup returns CDR1 SGDLS and CDR2 YYNGEE. The V gene lost 4 bases and the J gene lost 0 bases, with 16 bases spanning the gap. This CDR3 region has 16 residues. These data are also associated with another study on yellow fever vaccine responses in identical twins.

The sequenced sample was CD4+ T cells sorted from blood. The rearrangement uses TRBV9 and TRBJ1-1; TRBD1 is a possible D gene (5 bases). The clonotype originates from a woman younger than 35 in good health. The CDR3 here is CASSLREGPLNTEAFF. DNA for the CDR3: TGTGCCAGCAGCCTGCGGGAGGGGCCCCTGAACACTGAAGCTTTCTTT.